The T cell receptor (beta chain) described here comes from a study of blood T cell repertoires in COVID-19. Authors' processing steps: From reference gene primer amplification, estimates of nucleated cell counts were derived. This table comes from immunoSEQ multiplex PCR, and its TCRdb copy is limited to in-frame clones, with some not included. That table gives V, J and clone size, and the DNA gave D and trimming. Of roughly 250,000 clones in the sample, around 82% are singletons; the top ten hold 8% to 9.5%. The origin of this receptor is a human donor in a cohort sampled during active COVID-19. Sequencing was performed on peripheral blood.

CDR3 sequence reads: CASSLDINYGYTF. CDR3 nucleotides: TGTGCCAGCAGCTTAGACATAAACTATGGCTACACCTTC. The chain employs TRBV7-9 and TRBJ1-2; D gene unclear. V lost 1 base and J 2 bases, leaving 5 bases between the germline ends. Germline-derived CDR1 and CDR2 are SEHNR and FQNEAQ (reference sequence). CDR3 length: 13 amino acids.